The clone carrying this T cell receptor beta chain occurred once. Per the germline V gene, CDR1 is WSHSY and CDR2 is SAAADI. CDR3 length equals 13 residues. Trimming took off 7 bases at V and 1 base at J, with 10 bases between the two ends. Recovered status applied to Cohort 3 donors who had two consecutive negative PCRs. It also applied to those with clearance or with symptom resolution. The data originate from a study of blood T cell repertoires in COVID-19. The table came from immunoSEQ multiplex PCR; TCRdb's copy has only in-frame clones and leaves some out. The table lists about 480,000 clones, approximately 87% of them singletons, with less than 2% in the top ten.

The sample was PBMCs or T cells enriched from blood (not recorded which). This TCR derives from a woman between 35 and 50 years old who had recovered from COVID-19. This sequence joins TRBV10-2 and TRBJ1-2; D uncertain. The CDR3 sequence: CASTVTVNYGYTF. Written as DNA, the CDR3 is TGCGCCAGCACTGTAACGGTTAACTATGGCTACACCTTC.